This T cell receptor (beta chain) emerged from a study of T cells after yellow fever vaccination. This clonotype was recorded at least ten times. CDR1 is MDHEN, CDR2 SYDVKM, per germline. This CDR3 is 12 amino acids long. V lost 10 bases to trimming and J lost 6 bases, with 15 bases between them. Making TCR cDNA involved 5'RACE template switching, which added UMIs and a universal primer site. Each CDR3 protein gets one entry after TCRdb re-called the 5' RACE reads with MiXCR. This sample carries approximately 47,000 distinct CDR3 sequences, 6% to 7% of them seen once, and the ten largest clones take over 9.5%. Overall study results and limits: Once the booster was given, most primary-vaccination clones reappeared, at 95% to 97% for CD4 and roughly 91% for CD8. Although the secondary response was weaker, it peaked faster, at day 5 versus 15. Contaminating bulk clonotypes could be abundant in FACS-sorted repertoires.

The J gene is TRBJ1-2, the V gene TRBV28; TRBD1 might be the D (6 bases). Here the sequenced sample was PBMCs, either bulk or a sorted T-cell subset (CD4+, CD8+, memory, or dextramer-sorted; not recorded which), taken 45 days after the yellow fever booster vaccination. The clonotype comes from a man aged 25 to 40 who received the YFV17D yellow fever vaccine. CDR3 protein: CATDRSGNGYTF. DNA for the CDR3: TGTGCCACCGACAGGAGTGGAAATGGCTACACCTTC.